Presented here are 20 T cell receptor beta chains from one specimen sequenced in a study of blood T cells in healthy people across ages. Alongside a J-beta primer mix, a sample-barcoded 5' primer served in a second PCR lasting 7 to 11 cycles. Each CDR3 protein gets one entry after TCRdb re-called the 5' RACE reads with MiXCR. The data hold more than 1.4 million distinct CDR3 sequences, with 35% to 45% observed a single time. The sample comprised blood. The receptors shown here come from a woman under 30 in good health.

The chain employs TRBV27 and TRBJ2-2; 8 bases line up with TRBD1. CDR1 MNHEY and CDR2 SMNVEV come from the germline V gene (reference sequence). This CDR3 has 19 residues. With V trimmed by 2 bases and J by 3 bases, 14 bases remained unmatched. As DNA, the CDR3 is TGTGCCAGCAGTTTAATCGGGCAGGGGGCATACAAGGACACCGGGGAGCTGTTTTTT. Translated: CASSLIGQGAYKDTGELFF.

This clonotype was recorded a few times. V is TRBV6-5 and J is TRBJ1-2, with TRBD1 matching 8 bases. Germline-derived CDR1 and CDR2 are MNHEY and SVGAGI. The CDR3 loop spans 16 amino acids. J gave up 7 bases and V 0 bases, and 10 bases lay outside the gene matches. The CDR3 reads CASSYSFGRGQAGYTF. CDR3 nucleotide sequence: TGTGCCAGCAGTTACTCGTTCGGCAGGGGGCAGGCTGGCTACACCTTC.

This chain joins TRBV18 and TRBJ2-1, with TRBD1 as a possible D gene (6 bases). This CDR3 has 17 residues. Looked up from germline, CDR1 is KGHSH and CDR2 is LQKENI. The V gene lost 4 bases and the J gene lost 8 bases, with 24 bases spanning the gap. The CDR3 DNA reads TGTGCCAGCTCACTGAGGCCCGACGGGGACACCTGGGATGAGCAGTTCTTC. Protein sequence: CASSLRPDGDTWDEQFF.

This rearrangement joins TRBV3-1 to TRBJ1-6; 7 bases are a match to TRBD1. This CDR3 region has 13 residues. J gave up 10 bases and V 3 bases, and 3 bases lay outside the gene matches. CDR1 is LGHDT, CDR2 YNNKEL, per germline (reference sequence). The CDR3 loop is CASSHRDRSPLHF. Here the CDR3 DNA reads TGTGCCAGCAGCCACCGGGACAGATCACCCCTCCACTTT.

This clonotype was found once. The V gene is TRBV11-2, the J gene TRBJ2-7, with D hard to call. The length of the CDR3 is 10 residues. The V and J ends lost 8 bases and 4 bases respectively, with 6 bases between them. Germline V gene lookup returns CDR1 SGHAT and CDR2 FQNNGV. CDR3 coding DNA: TGTGCCAGCCCGGAGTACGAGCAGTACTTC. Its protein product is CASPEYEQYF.

The chain has TRBV15 and TRBJ2-5, with 11 bases that match TRBD2. CDR3 size: 16 residues. The J segment lost 4 bases and the V segment lost 7 bases, leaving 11 bases of the junction unmatched. Germline-derived CDR1 and CDR2 are LNHNV and YYDKDF (reference sequence). The CDR3 region has the DNA TGTGCCACCATAAGTCGACTAGCGGGATTTGGAGAGACCCAGTACTTC. This sequence encodes CATISRLAGFGETQYF.

This chain joins TRBV24-1 and TRBJ2-5, with D possibly being TRBD1 (6 bases). The CDR3 runs to 13 residues. V lost 4 bases and J 6 bases, leaving 11 bases between the germline ends. Germline V CDR1 and CDR2: KGHDR, SFDVKD. The CDR3 sequence is CATSEQGGKTQYF. DNA for the CDR3: TGTGCCACCAGTGAACAGGGCGGTAAGACCCAGTACTTC.

This sequence joins TRBV5-1 and TRBJ2-1; 9 nucleotides line up with TRBD2. Looked up from germline, CDR1 is SGHRS and CDR2 is YFSETQ. The CDR3 loop spans 15 amino acids. V was clipped by 3 bases and J by 5 bases; unmatched bases: 6. The CDR3, as DNA: TGCGCCAGCAGCTGGCGACTAGCGGCGGACAATGAGCAGTTCTTC. It yields the protein CASSWRLAADNEQFF.

The chain joins TRBV4-1 to TRBJ2-4; 15 nucleotides match TRBD2. The ends lost 2 bases at V and 15 bases at J; junction bases unmatched: 8. The CDR3 has 15 amino acids. The germline gives CDR1 MGHRA, CDR2 YSYEKL. In DNA form, the CDR3 reads TGCGCCAGCAGCCAACCGGGGACTAGCGGGAGGAGGCGGTACTTC. Translated, it gives CASSQPGTSGRRRYF.

V gene TRBV9 combines with J gene TRBJ2-5; 9 bases agree with TRBD2. J was trimmed by 5 bases and V by 5 bases; bases with no gene match: 13. This CDR3 spans 16 amino acids. The germline V gene has CDR1 SGDLS and CDR2 YYNGEE. The CDR3 DNA follows: TGTGCCAGCAGTGCGAGACAGCGGGGGGAGACGGAGACCCAGTACTTC. Amino acids: CASSARQRGETETQYF.

The chain joins TRBV2 to TRBJ2-7, with 9 nucleotides matching TRBD1. Germline V gene data show CDR1 as SNHLY and CDR2 as FYNNEI. V was pared by 1 base and J by 4 bases, with 5 bases of the junction left unmatched. This CDR3 has 15 residues. CDR3 loop: CASSEEGTGRYEQYF. The CDR3 DNA is TGTGCCAGCAGTGAAGAGGGGACAGGGAGGTACGAGCAGTACTTC.

The table lists this clonotype with a count of one. The rearrangement joins TRBV5-5 to TRBJ1-4; a weak D match, TRBD1 (6 bases). V was trimmed by 0 bases and J by 8 bases, leaving 20 bases between them. The CDR3 has 17 residues. The germline V gene has CDR1 SGHKS and CDR2 YYEKEE (reference sequence). The CDR3 spells CASSLEIWGAPGEKLFF. The DNA for the CDR3 is TGTGCCAGCAGCTTGGAGATATGGGGGGCACCCGGGGAAAAACTGTTTTTT.

The V call is TRBV5-6, the J call TRBJ2-1; TRBD2 matches at 7 bases. The CDR3 is 16 residues long. Germline CDR1 SGHDT, CDR2 YYEEEE. The J segment lost 3 bases and the V segment lost 0 bases, leaving 6 bases of the junction unmatched. This chain's CDR3 is CASSLAVSGLYNEQFF. In DNA form, the CDR3 reads TGTGCCAGCAGCTTGGCCGTTAGCGGGCTCTACAATGAGCAGTTCTTC. Full variable domain (outside the CDR3, taken from reference TRBV5-6 and TRBJ2-1): DAGVTQSPTHLIKTRGQQVTLRCSPKSGHDTVSWYQQALGQGPQFIFQYYEEEERQRGNFPDRFSGHQFPNYSSELNVNALLLGDSALYLCASSLAVSGLYNEQFFGPGTRLTVL.

The CDR3 loop reads CSARDPREAGLEPEAFF. The CDR3 bases are TGCAGTGCTAGAGATCCGAGGGAGGCAGGGCTAGAACCTGAAGCTTTCTTT. This chain links TRBV20-1 with TRBJ1-1, with D perhaps TRBD1 (5 bases). V was pared by 0 bases and J by 6 bases, with 23 bases between. In germline, CDR1 is DFQATT, CDR2 SNEGSKA (reference sequence). The CDR3 runs to 17 residues.

This clonotype occurred a few times. The rearrangement joins TRBV7-3 to TRBJ1-2; TRBD1 aligns across 10 bases. Germline V lookup: CDR1 SGHTA, CDR2 FQGTGA. The V segment lost 5 bases and the J segment 8 bases; nucleotides outside the gene matches: 8. CDR3 length equals 14 residues. The CDR3 sequence is CASSRVGTGVGYTF. The CDR3 DNA follows: TGTGCCAGCAGCCGCGTCGGGACAGGGGTGGGCTACACCTTC.

The rearrangement uses TRBV20-1 and TRBJ2-1; tentative D call: TRBD2 (6 bases). Germline CDR1 and CDR2: DFQATT and SNEGSKA (reference sequence). Trimming took off 4 bases at V and 4 bases at J, with 14 bases between the two ends. The CDR3 sequence is 14 residues long. The CDR3 loop reads CSANMRDGYNEQFF. The CDR3 DNA reads TGCAGTGCTAATATGCGGGACGGTTACAATGAGCAGTTCTTC.

This chain links TRBV20-1 with TRBJ2-4; the D is unclear. CDR1 and CDR2 (germline): DFQATT, SNEGSKA (reference sequence). This CDR3 region has 14 residues. V lost 1 base and J 7 bases, leaving 14 bases between the germline ends. The CDR3 region is CSARAEQLRNIQYF. The CDR3, as DNA: TGCAGTGCTAGAGCGGAACAGCTTAGGAACATTCAGTACTTC.

The chain has TRBV10-3 and TRBJ2-7; 9 positions agree with TRBD1. The CDR3 spans 12 residues. V was clipped by 6 bases and J by 7 bases; unmatched bases: 4. CDR1 and CDR2 (germline): ENHRY, SYGVKD. The CDR3 DNA sequence: TGTGCCATCAGGACAGGGGGGAGGGAGCAGTACTTC. Encoded protein: CAIRTGGREQYF.

This sequence joins TRBV6-1 and TRBJ2-7; D is unclear. V was cut by 4 bases and J by 3 bases, with 16 bases left in between. The length of the CDR3 is 15 residues. Germline V lookup: CDR1 MNHNS, CDR2 SASEGT. The CDR3 is CASSALLDGIYEQYF. CDR3 bases: TGTGCCAGCAGTGCCCTCTTAGACGGAATCTACGAGCAGTACTTC.

This clonotype turned up a few times. The J gene is TRBJ1-6, the V gene TRBV20-1; a possible D gene is TRBD1 (5 bases). This CDR3 is 15 amino acids long. Between the trimmed V and J ends, which lost 0 bases and 14 bases, there was a span of 20 bases. CDR1 is DFQATT, CDR2 SNEGSKA, per germline (reference sequence). In DNA form, the CDR3 reads TGCAGTGCTAGAGATCGCAGAGGGGTAGCAGGAACCCTCCACTTT. Amino acid sequence: CSARDRRGVAGTLHF.